This TCR beta chain was found in a study of T cell responses to AZD1222 COVID-19 vaccine. The study's findings and limits: Close to half of all spike-specific TCRs reportedly target regions of the variants that are unmutated.

This CDR3 is 16 amino acids long. V shed 5 bases, J shed 5 bases, and the junction held 16 bases outside the gene matches. CDR1 and CDR2 (germline): SGHRS, YFSETQ. About this clone itself: Antigen: not known.

The repertoire was sequenced with immunoSEQ multiplex PCR; TCRdb's copy has only in-frame clones and lacks some. The table lists some 140,000 clones, 89% of them singletons, with over 8% in the top ten. Material: peripheral blood, obtained 28 days after the second AZD1222 dose. The clonotype originates from an adult who received the AZD1222 COVID-19 vaccine. This chain links TRBV5-1 with TRBJ2-7; TRBD2 matches 7 bases. The CDR3 DNA follows: TGCGCCAGCAGTTTTGGATGGGGGAGGGCCCTCCACGAGCAGTACTTC. This encodes CASSFGWGRALHEQYF.